This T cell receptor (beta chain) came from a study of blood T cell repertoires in COVID-19. About the research overall: Sites in the United States, Italy and Spain provided acute and convalescent COVID-19 samples. Sample material is recorded as cDNA or gDNA derived from T cells, B-cell-depleted T cells, or PBMCs.

Trimming removed 4 bases from V and 1 base from J; junction bases left unmatched: 3. CDR1 ENHRY and CDR2 SYGVKD come from the germline V gene. This CDR3 has 15 amino acids. Data came from immunoSEQ multiplex PCR; TCRdb stores just in-frame clones and leaves some out. Of under 300,000 clones in the sample, 70% to 90% were seen once. This chain joins TRBV10-3 and TRBJ2-2; 7 bases match TRBD1. The receptor was isolated from a woman aged 45 to 65 who had been exposed to COVID-19. The sample was PBMCs or T cells enriched from blood (not recorded which). DNA of the CDR3: TGTGCCATCAGTGGAGACAGGGAGAACACCGGGGAGCTGTTTTTT. It encodes CAISGDRENTGELFF.